This TCR beta chain was identified during a study of STAT5B mutations in CD4+ large granular lymphocyte leukemia. Regarding this clone: Its target is not known.

Controls came from buffy coats of healthy blood donors. TCRdb keeps only in-frame clones here, not all; method: immunoSEQ multiplex PCR. The table lists approximately 21,000 clones, 60% to 85% of them singletons. Study-level points and caveats: Patient CD4-sorted repertoires looked more clonal than healthy CD4+ repertoires, even without putative leukemic clones.

This clonotype originated in a human donor in good health. The specimen sequenced was CD4+ T cells from blood buffy coats.

CDR3 sequence: CASTRRLAPYNEQFF. DNA of the CDR3: TGTGCCAGCACACGGAGGCTAGCGCCTTACAATGAGCAGTTCTTC. This chain connects TRBV13 to TRBJ2-1; possibly TRBD2 for D (6 bases). Germline V gives CDR1 PRHDT, CDR2 FYEKMQ (reference sequence). The germline V and J ends were trimmed by 7 bases and 4 bases, with 17 bases remaining between them. The CDR3 spans 15 residues.